This paragraph reports one T cell receptor (beta chain). V shed 3 bases, J shed 4 bases, and the junction held 12 bases outside the gene matches. Looked up from germline, CDR1 is SGHRS and CDR2 is YFSETQ. This CDR3 is built from 17 residues. Data came from immunoSEQ multiplex PCR; TCRdb stores just in-frame clones and leaves some out. In the table there are about 60,000 clones, around four fifths of which are singletons. This specimen belongs to a study of blood T cell repertoires in COVID-19. Specimen: peripheral blood. The receptor was derived from a man aged 25 to 40 with COVID-19, enrolled during active disease. V is TRBV5-1 and J is TRBJ2-5; TRBD1 matches at 10 bases. CDR3 nucleotides: TGCGCCAGCAGCTCCCGGGGGACAGGGGTGATAGGAGAGACCCAGTACTTC. Its translation is CASSSRGTGVIGETQYF.